This TCR beta chain emerged from a study of shared T cell receptors in the human thymus. V lost 4 bases and J lost 6, with 15 bases in between. The CDR3 length is 14 residues. CDR1 and CDR2 from the germline V gene are MDHEN and SYDVKM. Data came from immunoSEQ multiplex PCR; TCRdb stores just in-frame clones and leaves some out. The data contain about 380,000 clones, approximately 95% of them singletons. Sequences were obtained from thymocytes. The genes are TRBV28 and TRBJ2-5; D remains unclear. The clonotype originates from a human donor. The CDR3 protein is CASSYPTNRKTQYF. The CDR3 bases are TGTGCCAGCAGTTACCCCACCAACCGAAAGACCCAGTACTTC. Full variable domain (rest looked up from reference TRBV28 and TRBJ2-5): DVKVTQSSRYLVKRTGEKVFLECVQDMDHENMFWYRQDPGLGLRLIYFSYDVKMKEKGDIPEGYSVSREKKERFSLILESASTNQTSMYLCASSYPTNRKTQYFGPGTRLLVL.